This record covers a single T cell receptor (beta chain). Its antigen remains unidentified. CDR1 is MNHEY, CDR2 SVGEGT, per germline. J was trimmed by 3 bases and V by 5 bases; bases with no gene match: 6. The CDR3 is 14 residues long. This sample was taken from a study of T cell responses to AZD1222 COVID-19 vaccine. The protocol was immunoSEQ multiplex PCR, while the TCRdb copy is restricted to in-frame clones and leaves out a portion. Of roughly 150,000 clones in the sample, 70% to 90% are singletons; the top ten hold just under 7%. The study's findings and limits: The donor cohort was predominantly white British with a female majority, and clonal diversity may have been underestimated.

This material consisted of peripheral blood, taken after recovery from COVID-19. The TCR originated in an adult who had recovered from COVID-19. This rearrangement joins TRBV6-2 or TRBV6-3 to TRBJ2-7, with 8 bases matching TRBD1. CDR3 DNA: TGTGCCAGCAGTGGACGACAGGGGCTCTACGAGCAGTACTTC. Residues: CASSGRQGLYEQYF.